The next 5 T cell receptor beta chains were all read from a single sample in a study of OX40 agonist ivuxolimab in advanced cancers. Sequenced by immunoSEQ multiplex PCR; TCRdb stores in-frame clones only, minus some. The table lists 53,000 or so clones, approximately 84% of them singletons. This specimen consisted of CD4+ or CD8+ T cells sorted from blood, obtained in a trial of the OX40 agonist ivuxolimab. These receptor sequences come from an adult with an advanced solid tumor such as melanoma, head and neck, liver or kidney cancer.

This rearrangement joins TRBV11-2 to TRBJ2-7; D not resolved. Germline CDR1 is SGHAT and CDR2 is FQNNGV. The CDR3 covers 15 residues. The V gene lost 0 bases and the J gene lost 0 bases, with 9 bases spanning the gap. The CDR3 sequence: CASSLEEGSSYEQYF. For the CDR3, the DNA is TGTGCCAGCAGCTTAGAGGAAGGAAGCTCCTACGAGCAGTACTTC.

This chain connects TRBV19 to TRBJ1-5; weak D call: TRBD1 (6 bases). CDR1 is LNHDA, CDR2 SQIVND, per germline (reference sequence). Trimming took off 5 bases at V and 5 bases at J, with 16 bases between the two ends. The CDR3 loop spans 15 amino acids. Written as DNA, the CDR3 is TGTGCCAGTAGTGGGGGCCCCACAGTCGATCAGCCCCAGCATTTT. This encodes CASSGGPTVDQPQHF.

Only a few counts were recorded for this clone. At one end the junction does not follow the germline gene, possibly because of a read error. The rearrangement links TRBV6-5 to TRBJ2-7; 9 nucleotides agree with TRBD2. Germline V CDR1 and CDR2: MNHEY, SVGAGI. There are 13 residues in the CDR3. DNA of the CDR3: TGTGCCAGCAGTGAAGCCCCTAGCGGGACCCGAGACTTC. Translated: CASSEAPSGTRDF.

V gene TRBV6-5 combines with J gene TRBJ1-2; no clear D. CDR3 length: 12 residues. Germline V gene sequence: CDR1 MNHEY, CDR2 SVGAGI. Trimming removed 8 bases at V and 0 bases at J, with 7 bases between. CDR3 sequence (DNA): TGTGCCAGCGCTCGAGCTAACTATGGCTACACCTTC. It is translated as CASARANYGYTF.

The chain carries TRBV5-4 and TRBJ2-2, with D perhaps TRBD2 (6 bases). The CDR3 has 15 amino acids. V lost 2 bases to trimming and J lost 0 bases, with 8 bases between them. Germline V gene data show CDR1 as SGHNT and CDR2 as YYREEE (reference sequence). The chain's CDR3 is CASSLVAANTGELFF. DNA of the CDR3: TGTGCCAGCAGCTTAGTAGCGGCGAACACCGGGGAGCTGTTTTTT.